This T cell receptor beta chain is from a study of cytomegalovirus exposure and HLA in healthy donors. Overall study results and limits: Three CMV-associated chains were confirmed in vitro to be specific for CMV antigens. The study listed 150 to 200 cytomegalovirus-associated TCR beta chains. A later analysis reportedly identified an Asian-associated ancestry cluster as carrying fewer N-insertions than the 666-donor mean.

Primers for the PCR totalled 60 Vbeta and 13 Jbeta. TCRdb's table, derived via immunoSEQ multiplex PCR, lists solely in-frame clones and lacks some. The sample holds hundreds of thousands of clones, more than 60% seen once. Healthy bone marrow donors formed the donor group. Turning to this clone: Its antigen is not identified.

The sequence was obtained from a woman in her sixties or seventies in good health and CMV-seropositive. Sequencing was carried out using PBMCs.

The DNA of the CDR3 is TGTGCCAGTAGTACCGACAGGGCCTATGGCTACACCTTC. Amino acids: CASSTDRAYGYTF. The chain is built from TRBV19 and TRBJ1-2, with TRBD1 matching 7 bases. This CDR3 has 13 residues. V was clipped by 4 bases and J by 4 bases; unmatched bases: 3. Germline assignment: CDR1 LNHDA and CDR2 SQIVND (reference sequence).